The rows below give T cell receptor beta chains drawn from one sample of a study of breast tumors, draining lymph nodes, adjacent tissues. TCRdb independently ran MiXCR on the multiplex PCR reads; one entry per CDR3 protein. The sample consists of 85,000 to 130,000 distinct CDR3 sequences, roughly 20% of them appearing once. Specimen: axillary lymph node tissue. The receptors originated from a female donor with breast cancer. Some clones in this sample may be carry-over from other donors' samples. Both conserved end residues are part of each CDR3. D genes are given only for firm matches. Clone size appears in some rows only: once, few, many, or a class for an expanded clone.

V gene	D gene	J gene	CDR3 length	clone size	CDR3 protein	CDR3 DNA
TRBV7-3	-	TRBJ1-2	19	many	CASSFPSRTSYYHYYGYTF	TGTGCCAGCAGCTTCCCCTCCCGGACAAGCTATTATCACTACTATGGCTACACCTTC
TRBV5-1	-	TRBJ1-1	13	-	CASGQGSGTEAFF	TGCGCCAGCGGCCAGGGCTCTGGCACTGAAGCTTTCTTT
TRBV6-1	TRBD1	TRBJ1-2	15	many	CASSEAGQGVGGYTF	TGTGCCAGCAGTGAAGCGGGACAGGGGGTGGGTGGCTACACCTTC
TRBV4-1	-	TRBJ2-7	15	many	CASSQPIGALDEQYF	TGCGCCAGCAGCCAACCCATTGGGGCCCTTGACGAGCAGTACTTC
TRBV20-1	TRBD2	TRBJ2-3	21	many	CSASWLGTSHLGDIDTDTQYF	TGCAGTGCTAGTTGGTTAGGGACTAGCCACCTGGGCGACATCGACACAGATACGCAGTATTTT
TRBV6-1	-	TRBJ2-3	13	few	CASSGPWADTQYF	TGTGCCAGCAGTGGACCATGGGCAGATACGCAGTATTTT
TRBV10-2	-	TRBJ1-5	14	many	CASSEPGLNQPQHF	TGCGCCAGCAGTGAGCCGGGGCTCAATCAGCCCCAGCATTTT
TRBV19	-	TRBJ2-7	15	many	CASRKGGRGWSEQYF	TGTGCCAGTAGAAAAGGAGGGCGTGGCTGGAGTGAGCAGTACTTC
TRBV5-1	-	TRBJ1-6	16	-	CASSLARGGEDSPPRF	TGCGCCAGCAGCTTGGCCAGGGGAGGGGAGGATTCACCCCCCCGCTTT
TRBV5-1	-	TRBJ2-2	13	few	CASRQANTGELFF	TGCGCCAGCAGGCAAGCGAACACCGGGGAGCTGTTTTTT
TRBV19	-	TRBJ1-5	16	many	CASSISPRSWFQPQHF	TGTGCCAGTAGTATATCCCCGAGGTCCTGGTTTCAGCCCCAGCATTTT
TRBV5-6	TRBD1	TRBJ1-4	15	-	CASSLPGQGNEKLFF	TGTGCCAGCAGCCTCCCGGGACAGGGTAATGAAAAACTGTTTTTT
TRBV20-1	-	TRBJ1-4	15	many	CSARVGADPNEKLFF	TGCAGTGCTAGAGTTGGGGCGGACCCGAATGAAAAACTGTTTTTT
TRBV2	TRBD1	TRBJ2-7	14	many	CASGRGQGTYEQYF	TGTGCCAGCGGACGGGGACAGGGAACCTACGAGCAGTACTTC
TRBV3-1	TRBD2	TRBJ2-5	19	few	CASSQVSPRLAGRQETQYF	TGTGCCAGCAGCCAGGTCTCGCCGAGACTAGCGGGACGGCAAGAGACCCAGTACTTC
TRBV19	-	TRBJ2-6	17	-	CASSIEYRVSGANVLTF	TGTGCCAGTAGTATAGAGTACAGGGTCTCTGGGGCCAACGTCCTGACTTTC
TRBV7-3	TRBD1	TRBJ2-2	15	many	CASSPQGAGAGELFF	TGTGCCAGCAGCCCACAGGGGGCTGGGGCCGGGGAGCTGTTTTTT
TRBV30	-	TRBJ2-1	14	few	CAWSALSSYNEQFF	TGTGCCTGGAGTGCATTGAGCTCCTACAATGAGCAGTTCTTC
TRBV27	-	TRBJ2-5	13	few	CASSLFREETQYF	TGTGCCAGCAGTTTGTTCAGGGAGGAGACCCAGTACTTC
TRBV20-1	-	TRBJ2-5	13	many	CSARARDGATQYF	TGCAGTGCTAGAGCCCGGGACGGGGCGACCCAGTACTTC
TRBV20-1	TRBD2	TRBJ2-2	14	many	CSAGGAGVTGELFF	TGCAGTGCCGGCGGGGCGGGAGTCACCGGGGAGCTGTTTTTT
TRBV5-1	-	TRBJ2-4	14	many	CASSFASNQNIQYF	TGCGCCAGCAGCTTCGCCTCAAACCAAAACATTCAGTACTTC
TRBV18	-	TRBJ1-1	14	-	CASSPRFKDTEAFF	TGTGCCAGCTCACCCCGTTTTAAGGACACTGAAGCTTTCTTT